The sequence of this T cell receptor beta chain was determined in a study of monozygotic twins with inflammatory bowel disease. Worth noting for this clonotype: Its cognate antigen is unknown.

Findings of the study overall: IBD patients carried less diverse TCRbeta repertoires (inverse Simpson) than healthy co-twins.

Template switching added UMIs carrying a 6-nucleotide sample barcode. TCRdb processed the 5' RACE reads again and assigns one entry to each CDR3 protein, with no DNA. This table lists about 170,000 distinct CDR3 sequences. The CDR3 totals 14 residues. CDR1 MGHRA and CDR2 YSYEKL come from the germline V gene. Without any T cell sorting, total RNA was isolated from whole blood. The receptor's source is a human donor with ulcerative colitis or Crohn's disease, or a healthy co-twin of an affected twin (not recorded which). The rearrangement joins TRBV4-1 to TRBJ2-7. Sequenced input: blood. This chain's CDR3 is CASSSTERSYEQYF.